This T cell receptor beta chain was recovered during a study of T cells in Graves' hyperthyroidism and ophthalmopathy. General study results and limits: Blood also showed most of the thyroid clonotypes that were expanded above 0.001.

The CDR3 contains 12 residues. Trimming left V 7 bases short and J 1 base short, with 10 bases between. Germline assignment: CDR1 DFQATT and CDR2 SNEGSKA (reference sequence). Graves' hyperthyroidism was deemed stable absent ophthalmopathy progression within 18 months. This clonotype showed up many times. What it recognizes is unknown. Amplification of TCR beta CDR3 regions used RNA as the template. HTBI primers were the set used in a first-round RT-PCR of the TCR CDR3. TCRdb processed the multiplex PCR reads anew with MiXCR; each CDR3 protein has one entry. The table lists about 620,000 distinct CDR3 sequences, 15% to 20% of them singletons.

The V gene is TRBV20-1, the J gene TRBJ2-5; a weak D match, TRBD2 (5 bases). Sequenced input: blood. The source of this sequence is a woman aged 25 to 45 with Graves' hyperthyroidism. CDR3 region: CSVGRAQETQYF. DNA for the CDR3: TGCAGTGTTGGGCGGGCCCAAGAGACCCAGTACTTC.